These 13 T cell receptor beta chains were all obtained from the same sample, sequenced in a study of cytomegalovirus exposure and HLA in healthy donors. The PCR employed 60 Vbeta primers together with 13 Jbeta primers. Repertoires were generated with immunoSEQ multiplex PCR, while TCRdb's copy carries only in-frame clones and drops some. The sample has over 150,000 clones; around 85% are singletons. The source material was PBMCs. The source is a human donor in good health.

This chain connects TRBV6-6 to TRBJ2-2; D unclear. Germline-derived CDR1 and CDR2 are MNHNY and SVGAGI (reference sequence). The CDR3 contains 11 residues. V lost 8 bases and J lost 3, with 4 bases in between. Here the CDR3 reads CASFYTGELFF. CDR3 sequence (DNA): TGTGCCAGCTTCTACACCGGGGAGCTGTTTTTT.

This chain links TRBV27 with TRBJ2-5; D not certain. V lost 0 bases to trimming and J lost 7 bases, with 12 bases between them. The CDR3 is 14 amino acids. Germline V gene data show CDR1 as MNHEY and CDR2 as SMNVEV (reference sequence). Here the CDR3 reads CASSLSGLPPTQYF. DNA of the CDR3: TGTGCCAGCAGTTTATCGGGCCTTCCTCCGACCCAGTACTTC.

This clone was detected only once. The rearrangement links TRBV7-9 to TRBJ1-1, with D possibly being TRBD1 (5 bases). V was pared by 5 bases and J by 4 bases, with 14 bases between. The CDR3 runs to 14 residues. Germline V gene data show CDR1 as SEHNR and CDR2 as FQNEAQ (reference sequence). For the CDR3, the DNA is TGTGCCAGCAGCCCCTCTCAGGGCGGCACTGAAGCTTTCTTT. Protein product: CASSPSQGGTEAFF.

J is TRBJ2-5 and V is TRBV4-3; 8 positions match TRBD1. Germline lookup yields CDR1 LGHNA and CDR2 YSLEER. Trimming at V came to 0 bases and at J to 0 bases, leaving 9 bases not matched to a gene. The CDR3 length is 18 residues. The CDR3 is CASSQEARDRRYQETQYF. The DNA of the CDR3 is TGCGCCAGCAGCCAAGAGGCTCGGGACAGGAGGTACCAAGAGACCCAGTACTTC.

This clone has only one observation. J is TRBJ2-1 and V is TRBV7-2; no clear D gene. Germline values: CDR1 SGHTA, CDR2 FQGNSA. The CDR3 is 12 residues long. The V end was cut by 6 bases, the J end by 6 bases, with 9 bases between. CDR3 sequence: CASRSGPNEQFF. In DNA, the CDR3 is TGTGCCAGCAGATCAGGTCCCAATGAGCAGTTCTTC.

The chain uses TRBV7-9 and TRBJ2-5; 8 bases match TRBD1. Trimming removed 5 bases from V and 5 bases from J; junction bases left unmatched: 10. The CDR3 contains 15 residues. Per the germline V gene, CDR1 is SEHNR and CDR2 is FQNEAQ (reference sequence). CDR3 coding DNA: TGTGCCAGCAGCCCGGCGACAGGGGAATGGGAGACCCAGTACTTC. Its translation is CASSPATGEWETQYF.

The chain couples TRBV7-9 to TRBJ1-2; 8 bases are a match to TRBD1. This CDR3 comprises 15 residues. Trimming removed 5 bases from V and 8 bases from J; junction bases left unmatched: 13. CDR1 is SEHNR and CDR2 is FQNEAQ in the germline V gene (reference sequence). CDR3 region: CASSQGLGTGWGYTF. Written as DNA, the CDR3 is TGTGCCAGCAGCCAAGGACTAGGGACAGGCTGGGGCTACACCTTC.

This chain joins TRBV11-2 and TRBJ2-7; a possible D gene is TRBD1 (5 bases). Germline CDR1 reads SGHAT; CDR2 reads FQNNGV. V was clipped by 8 bases and J by 7 bases, with 27 bases between them. The CDR3 length is 16 residues. Written as DNA, the CDR3 is TGTGCCAGCGGCCTTGGGGCACGCCCCTCCCCATGGGAGCAGTACTTC. Amino acid sequence: CASGLGARPSPWEQYF.

The chain combines TRBV2 with TRBJ1-1; a weak D match, TRBD1 (5 bases). CDR1 is SNHLY and CDR2 is FYNNEI in the germline V gene. The CDR3 loop spans 15 amino acids. The V gene lost 8 bases and the J gene lost 1 base, with 17 bases spanning the gap. The CDR3 DNA reads TGTGCCAGCCAAACGACCGGGACTCAGAACACTGAAGCTTTCTTT. Residues: CASQTTGTQNTEAFF.

This clone was found a few times. This chain uses TRBV2 with TRBJ2-1; D is possibly TRBD1 (5 bases). Germline V lookup: CDR1 SNHLY, CDR2 FYNNEI. Trimming shortened V by 6 bases and J by 7 bases, and 16 bases separated the two germline ends. This CDR3 is built from 14 residues. In nucleotides, the CDR3 is TGTGCCAGCAGGCAAAGGACACTATCGAATGAGCAGTTCTTC. Amino acids: CASRQRTLSNEQFF. The variable domain in full, with the rest retrieved from reference TRBV2 and TRBJ2-1, is EPEVTQTPSHQVTQMGQEVILRCVPISNHLYFYWYRQILGQKVEFLVSFYNNEISEKSEIFDDQFSVERPDGSNFTLKIRSTKLEDSAMYFCASRQRTLSNEQFFGPGTRLTVL.

This rearrangement joins TRBV10-3 to TRBJ1-1; D might be TRBD1 (6 bases). Germline values: CDR1 ENHRY, CDR2 SYGVKD. The V gene lost 6 bases and the J gene lost 1 base, with 12 bases spanning the gap. This CDR3 has 14 residues. CDR3 coding DNA: TGTGCCATCAGCCTACAGGGAGCGAACACTGAAGCTTTCTTT. It is translated as CAISLQGANTEAFF.

The chain couples TRBV7-6 to TRBJ2-2; 7 positions agree with TRBD1. This CDR3 is built from 15 residues. Germline assignment: CDR1 SGHVS and CDR2 FNYEAQ. J lost 3 bases, V lost 2 bases, and 3 bases had no gene match. The CDR3: CASSLLGGDTGELFF. In DNA, the CDR3 is TGTGCCAGCAGCTTATTAGGGGGCGACACCGGGGAGCTGTTTTTT.

V and J are TRBV4-1 and TRBJ1-3; maybe TRBD1 (6 bases). Germline CDR1 is MGHRA and CDR2 is YSYEKL. The CDR3 contains 13 residues. V lost 3 bases to trimming and J lost 8 bases, with 11 bases between them. This CDR3 reads CASSHPRQDTIYF. The CDR3 region has the DNA TGCGCCAGCAGCCACCCCCGACAGGACACCATATATTTT.